This T cell receptor beta chain was captured by sequencing in a study of molecular identifiers for immune sequencing clone quantification. General study results and limits: Over 98% of effector molecules, yet under 1% of naive-cell molecules, were held by clones above 20 RNA copies.

Trimming cost V 5 bases and J 5 bases, with 12 bases left between them. Germline CDR1 reads MNHEY; CDR2 reads SVGEGT. This CDR3 region has 13 residues. About this clonotype itself: Its antigen is currently unknown.

MiXCR was run by TCRdb on the PCR reads, yielding one entry per CDR3 protein. Here the sample spans about 640,000 distinct CDR3 sequences, 15% to 20% being singletons. Sequenced sample: naive CD8+ T cells from blood, with Jurkat cell RNA spiked in. Subset given: FACS-sorted CD8+CD4-CCR7+CD45RA+ naive T cells. This chain connects TRBV6-2 or TRBV6-3 to TRBJ1-1; no reliable D call. The clonotype comes from a human donor in good health. Some libraries in this study had Jurkat cell RNA spiked in. The CDR3 protein is CASSHTLRTEAFF. The CDR3 nucleotides are TGTGCCAGCAGTCACACTTTAAGGACTGAAGCTTTCTTT.